The T cell receptor beta chain under discussion was sequenced for a study of blood T cells in healthy people across ages. A second PCR, run for roughly 7 to 11 cycles, used a sample-barcoded 5' primer plus a J-beta primer mix. The yield of each sample was at least 3 million CDR3-containing paired-end reads. TCRdb re-derived calls from the 5' RACE reads in MiXCR, one entry per CDR3 protein. The sample has 1,500,000 or so distinct CDR3 sequences, roughly 43% seen once. V lost 4 bases, J lost 5 bases, and 12 bases lay in between. Germline V lookup: CDR1 DFQATT, CDR2 SNEGSKA (reference sequence). This CDR3 is built from 13 residues. The people who gave samples were healthy Caucasians from Russia, aged 6 to 90.

The sequence derives from a woman younger than 35 in good health. This rearrangement joins TRBV20-1 to TRBJ1-5; D gene ambiguous. The sample comprised blood. CDR3 loop: CSANGEGDQPQHF. In DNA form, the CDR3 reads TGCAGTGCTAATGGGGAGGGCGATCAGCCCCAGCATTTT.